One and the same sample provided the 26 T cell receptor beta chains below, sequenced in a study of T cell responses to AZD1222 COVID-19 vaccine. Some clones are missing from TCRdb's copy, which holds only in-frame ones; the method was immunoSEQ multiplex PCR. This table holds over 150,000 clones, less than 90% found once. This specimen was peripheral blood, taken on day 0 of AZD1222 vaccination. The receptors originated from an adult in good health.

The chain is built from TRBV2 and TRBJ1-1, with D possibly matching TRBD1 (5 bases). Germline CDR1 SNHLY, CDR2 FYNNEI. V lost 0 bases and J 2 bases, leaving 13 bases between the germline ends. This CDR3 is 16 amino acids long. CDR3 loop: CASSEALAGTNTEAFF. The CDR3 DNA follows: TGTGCCAGCAGTGAAGCGCTGGCAGGGACTAACACTGAAGCTTTCTTT.

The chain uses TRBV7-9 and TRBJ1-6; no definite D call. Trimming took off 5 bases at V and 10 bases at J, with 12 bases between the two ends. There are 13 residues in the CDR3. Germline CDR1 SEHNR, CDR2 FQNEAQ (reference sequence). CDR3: CASSPQVGSPLHF. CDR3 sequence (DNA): TGTGCCAGCAGCCCCCAAGTTGGGTCACCCCTCCACTTT.

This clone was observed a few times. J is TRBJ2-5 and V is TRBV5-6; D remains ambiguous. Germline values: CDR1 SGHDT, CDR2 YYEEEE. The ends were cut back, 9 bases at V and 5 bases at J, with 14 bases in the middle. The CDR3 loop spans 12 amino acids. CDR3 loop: CAIAPPEETQYF. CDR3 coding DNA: TGTGCCATTGCGCCCCCTGAGGAGACCCAGTACTTC.

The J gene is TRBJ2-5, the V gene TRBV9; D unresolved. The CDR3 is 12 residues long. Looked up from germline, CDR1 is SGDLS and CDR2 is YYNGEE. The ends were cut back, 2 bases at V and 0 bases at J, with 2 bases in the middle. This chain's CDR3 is CASSVDQETQYF. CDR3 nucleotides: TGTGCCAGCAGCGTGGACCAAGAGACCCAGTACTTC.

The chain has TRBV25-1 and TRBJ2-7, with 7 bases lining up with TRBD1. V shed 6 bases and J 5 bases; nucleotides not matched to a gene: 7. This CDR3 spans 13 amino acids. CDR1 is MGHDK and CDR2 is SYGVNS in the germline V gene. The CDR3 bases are TGTGCCAGCAGCCGACCAGACAGGGACGAGCAGTACTTC. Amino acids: CASSRPDRDEQYF.

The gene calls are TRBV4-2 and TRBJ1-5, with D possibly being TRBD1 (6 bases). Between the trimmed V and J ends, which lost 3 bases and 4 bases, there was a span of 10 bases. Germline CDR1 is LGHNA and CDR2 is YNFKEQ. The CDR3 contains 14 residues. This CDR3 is CASSQGQPNQPQHF. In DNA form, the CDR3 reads TGTGCCAGCAGCCAGGGACAACCTAATCAGCCCCAGCATTTT.

The CDR3: CASSTGLAGTQYF. The CDR3 DNA reads as TGTGCCAGTAGTACAGGACTAGCAGGGACCCAGTACTTC. The chain links TRBV19 to TRBJ2-5; 8 nucleotides match TRBD2. The CDR3 spans 13 residues. Looked up from germline, CDR1 is LNHDA and CDR2 is SQIVND (reference sequence). The J segment lost 7 bases and the V segment lost 4 bases, leaving 5 bases of the junction unmatched.

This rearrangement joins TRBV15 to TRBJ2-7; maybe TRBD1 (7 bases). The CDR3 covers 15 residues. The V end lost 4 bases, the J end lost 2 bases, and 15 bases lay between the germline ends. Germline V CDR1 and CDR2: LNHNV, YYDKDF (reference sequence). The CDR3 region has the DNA TGTGCCACCAGCAACCCCAGCAGGGGGGCCTACGAGCAGTACTTC. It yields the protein CATSNPSRGAYEQYF.

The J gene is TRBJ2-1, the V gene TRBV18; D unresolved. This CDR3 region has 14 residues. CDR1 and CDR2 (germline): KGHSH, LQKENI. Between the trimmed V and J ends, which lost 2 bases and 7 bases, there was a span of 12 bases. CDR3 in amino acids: CASSPRNGRNEQFF. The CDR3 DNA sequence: TGTGCCAGCTCACCAAGAAATGGAAGAAATGAGCAGTTCTTC.

In nucleotides, the CDR3 is TGTGCCAGCAGTTTAACGGGAAACTACGAGCAGTACTTC. Amino acid sequence: CASSLTGNYEQYF. The chain joins TRBV12-3 or TRBV12-4 to TRBJ2-7; possibly TRBD2 for D (5 bases). Deletions cut 2 bases from V and 3 bases from J, with 8 bases between. The CDR3 consists of 13 residues.

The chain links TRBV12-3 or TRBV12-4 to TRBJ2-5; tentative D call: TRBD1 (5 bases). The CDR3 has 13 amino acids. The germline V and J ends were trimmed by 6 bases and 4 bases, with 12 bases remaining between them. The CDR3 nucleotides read TGTGCCAGCAGCCTGGACACGAGAGAGACCCAGTACTTC. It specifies CASSLDTRETQYF.

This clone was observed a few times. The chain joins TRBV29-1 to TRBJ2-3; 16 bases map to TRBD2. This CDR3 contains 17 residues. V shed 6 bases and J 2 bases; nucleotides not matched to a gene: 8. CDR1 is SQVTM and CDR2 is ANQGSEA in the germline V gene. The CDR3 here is CSVQGLAGGLSTDTQYF. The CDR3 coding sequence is TGCAGCGTCCAGGGACTAGCGGGGGGGCTTTCCACAGATACGCAGTATTTT.

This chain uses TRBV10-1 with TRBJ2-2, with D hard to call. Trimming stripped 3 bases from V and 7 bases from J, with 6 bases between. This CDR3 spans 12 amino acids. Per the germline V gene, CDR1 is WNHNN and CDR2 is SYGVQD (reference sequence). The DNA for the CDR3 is TGCGCCAGCAGTGACGCTGGCGGGGAGCTGTTTTTT. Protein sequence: CASSDAGGELFF.

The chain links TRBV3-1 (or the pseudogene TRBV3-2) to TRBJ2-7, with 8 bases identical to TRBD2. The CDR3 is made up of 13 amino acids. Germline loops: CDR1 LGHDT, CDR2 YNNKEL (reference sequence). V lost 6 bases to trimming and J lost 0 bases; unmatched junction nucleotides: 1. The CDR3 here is CASSAGGSYEQYF. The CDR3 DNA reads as TGTGCCAGCAGTGCGGGGGGCTCCTACGAGCAGTACTTC.

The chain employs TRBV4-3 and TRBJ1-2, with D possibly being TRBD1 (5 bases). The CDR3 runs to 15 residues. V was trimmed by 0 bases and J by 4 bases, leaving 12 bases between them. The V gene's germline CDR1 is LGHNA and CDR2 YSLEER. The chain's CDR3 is CASSQETHGGYGYTF. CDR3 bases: TGCGCCAGCAGCCAAGAGACTCACGGGGGCTATGGCTACACCTTC.

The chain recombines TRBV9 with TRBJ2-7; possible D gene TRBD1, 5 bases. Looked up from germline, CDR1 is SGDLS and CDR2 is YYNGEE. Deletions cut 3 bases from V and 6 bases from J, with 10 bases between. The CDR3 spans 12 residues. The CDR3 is CASSAQGSEQYF. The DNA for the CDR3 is TGTGCCAGCAGCGCCCAGGGAAGCGAGCAGTACTTC.

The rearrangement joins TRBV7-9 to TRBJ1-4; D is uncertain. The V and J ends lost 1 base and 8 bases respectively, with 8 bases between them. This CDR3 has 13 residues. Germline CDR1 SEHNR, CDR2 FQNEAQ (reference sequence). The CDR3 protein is CASSLDYGEKLFF. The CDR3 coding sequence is TGTGCCAGCAGCTTAGATTATGGGGAAAAACTGTTTTTT.

CDR3 bases: TGTGCCTCCTCGGCCCTGACAGGAACCTACGAGCAGTACTTC. As protein: CASSALTGTYEQYF. The rearrangement uses TRBV28 and TRBJ2-7; TRBD1 is a possible D gene (6 bases). The ends were cut back, 11 bases at V and 2 bases at J, with 19 bases in the middle. CDR3 length: 14 residues. From germline, CDR1 is MDHEN and CDR2 SYDVKM.

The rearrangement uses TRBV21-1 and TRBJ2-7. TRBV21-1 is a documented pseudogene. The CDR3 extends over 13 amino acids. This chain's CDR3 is CASSSREIYEQYF. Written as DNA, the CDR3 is TGTGCCAGCAGCAGCAGGGAGATATACGAGCAGTACTTC.

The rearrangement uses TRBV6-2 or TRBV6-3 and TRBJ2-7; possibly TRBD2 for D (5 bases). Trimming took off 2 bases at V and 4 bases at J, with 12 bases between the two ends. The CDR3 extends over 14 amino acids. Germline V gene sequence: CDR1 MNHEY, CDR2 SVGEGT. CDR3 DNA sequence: TGTGCCAGCAGTTACCCGCTAGCCGCTTACGAGCAGTACTTC. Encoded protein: CASSYPLAAYEQYF.

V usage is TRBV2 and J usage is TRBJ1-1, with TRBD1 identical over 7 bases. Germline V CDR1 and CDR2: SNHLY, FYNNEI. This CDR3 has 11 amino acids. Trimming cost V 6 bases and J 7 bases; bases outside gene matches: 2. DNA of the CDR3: TGTGCCAGCAGCGCAGGGGGTGAAGCTTTCTTT. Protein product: CASSAGGEAFF.

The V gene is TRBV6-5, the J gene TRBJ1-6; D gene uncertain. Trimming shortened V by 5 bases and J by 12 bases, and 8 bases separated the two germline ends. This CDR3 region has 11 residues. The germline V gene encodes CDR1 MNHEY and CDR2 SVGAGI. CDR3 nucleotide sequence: TGTGCCAGCAGTCACTACGGACCCCTCCACTTT. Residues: CASSHYGPLHF.

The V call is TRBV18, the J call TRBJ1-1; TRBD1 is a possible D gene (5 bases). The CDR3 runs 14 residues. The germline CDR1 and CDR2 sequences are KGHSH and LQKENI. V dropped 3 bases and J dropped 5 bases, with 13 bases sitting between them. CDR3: CASSPSGGGTEAFF. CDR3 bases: TGTGCCAGCTCACCTTCCGGGGGGGGTACTGAAGCTTTCTTT.

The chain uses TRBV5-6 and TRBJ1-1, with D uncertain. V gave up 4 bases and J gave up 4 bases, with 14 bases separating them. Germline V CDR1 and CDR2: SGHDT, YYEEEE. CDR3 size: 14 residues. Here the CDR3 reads CASSPPGGVTEAFF. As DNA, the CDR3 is TGTGCCAGCAGCCCCCCCGGTGGCGTCACTGAAGCTTTCTTT.

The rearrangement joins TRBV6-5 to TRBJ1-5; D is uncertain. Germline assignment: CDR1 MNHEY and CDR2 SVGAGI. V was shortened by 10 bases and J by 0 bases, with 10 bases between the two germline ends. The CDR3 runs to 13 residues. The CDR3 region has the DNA TGTGCCACACGGGTTGATAGCAATCAGCCCCAGCATTTT. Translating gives CATRVDSNQPQHF.

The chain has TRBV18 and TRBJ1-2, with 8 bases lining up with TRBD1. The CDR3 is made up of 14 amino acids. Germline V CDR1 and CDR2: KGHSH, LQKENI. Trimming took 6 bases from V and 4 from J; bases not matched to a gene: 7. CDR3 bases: TGTGCCAGCTCCACAGGGACAGGAGTCTATGGCTACACCTTC. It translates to CASSTGTGVYGYTF.